The sequence of this T cell receptor beta chain was determined in a study of blood T cell repertoires in COVID-19. Study-level background: Acute and convalescent COVID-19 samples came from the United States, Italy and Spain.

This clone was seen a few times. Per germline, CDR1 KGHSH and CDR2 LQKENI. V was shortened by 3 bases and J by 3 bases, with 11 bases between the two germline ends. This CDR3 region has 15 residues. Profiled with immunoSEQ multiplex PCR; TCRdb holds only in-frame clones, not every one. The data hold around 60,000 clones, with 80% observed a single time. Sample: peripheral blood. The chain joins TRBV18 to TRBJ2-2, with D maybe TRBD1 (6 bases). This TCR was recovered from a man aged 55-75 years with acute or convalescent COVID-19. The CDR3 is CASSPNREYTGELFF. In DNA, the CDR3 is TGTGCCAGCTCACCCAACAGGGAGTACACCGGGGAGCTGTTTTTT. Using reference TRBV18 and TRBJ2-2 for the parts outside the CDR3, the full variable domain is NAGVMQNPRHLVRRRGQEARLRCSPMKGHSHVYWYRQLPEEGLKFMVYLQKENIIDESGMPKERFSAEFPKEGPSILRIQQVVRGDSAAYFCASSPNREYTGELFFGEGSRLTVL.